This T cell receptor beta chain was identified during a study of blood T cells in healthy people across ages. Findings and limits, study-wide: Per million T cells, TCR beta diversity dropped roughly linearly as age increased.

Germline-derived CDR1 and CDR2 are SGHTA and FQGTGA. V was cut by 0 bases and J by 0 bases, with 12 bases left in between. The length of the CDR3 is 18 residues. Points on this clonotype: Its antigen is undetermined.

PCR was performed a second time for about 7 to 11 cycles using a sample-barcoded 5' primer and a J-beta primer mix. A minimum of 2.5 million CDR3-containing paired-end reads was obtained for each sample. A single record per CDR3 protein comes from TCRdb applying MiXCR to the 5' RACE reads. The sample comprises 1.5 million to 2 million distinct CDR3 sequences, 40% to 55% of which are singletons, and 2.1% rests with the top ten. The clonotype comes from a woman aged 40-49 years in good health. Sequenced input: blood. This rearrangement joins TRBV7-3 to TRBJ2-6; D is uncertain. Written as DNA, the CDR3 is TGTGCCAGCAGCTTAACGGGAAACCCATACTCTGGGGCCAACGTCCTGACTTTC. As protein: CASSLTGNPYSGANVLTF.